This T cell receptor beta chain is drawn from a study of cytomegalovirus exposure and HLA in healthy donors. The PCR contained 60 Vbeta and 13 Jbeta primers. Some clones are missing from TCRdb's copy, which holds only in-frame ones; the method was immunoSEQ multiplex PCR. The sample holds about 93,000 clones; around 80% are singletons and the top ten take over 0.5%. V was pared by 8 bases and J by 10 bases, with 6 bases between. Germline CDR1 DFQATT, CDR2 SNEGSKA (reference sequence). The CDR3 loop spans 8 amino acids. The receptor comes from a man under 40 in good health and CMV-seronegative. The genes are TRBV20-1 and TRBJ2-1; unclear D gene. Sequencing was done on a sample of PBMCs. CDR3 nucleotide sequence: TGCAGTCTAGGAGAGCAGTTCTTC. This sequence encodes CSLGEQFF.